The clone carrying this T cell receptor (beta chain) was detected ten times or more. Its target is not known. The CDR3 is made up of 14 amino acids. Trimming cost V 0 bases and J 10 bases, with 15 bases left between them. The germline V gene has CDR1 SEHNR and CDR2 FQNEAQ (reference sequence). The data originate from a study of T cells after yellow fever vaccination. Study findings and constraints: Few clonotypes appeared in both CD4 and CD8 compartments. Post-booster repertoires again held most primary-vaccination clones (roughly 96% CD4, 75% to 90% CD8). A weaker secondary response peaked on day 5, the primary on day 15.

MiXCR, run by TCRdb on the 5' RACE reads, gives a single entry per CDR3 protein. Of about 310,000 distinct CDR3 sequences in the sample, 3% to 4.5% were seen once. The sample in question was PBMCs, obtained on the day of the yellow fever booster vaccination. This chain joins TRBV7-9 and TRBJ1-1, with a weak D call TRBD1 (5 bases). The origin of this receptor is a man younger than 35 who received the YFV17D yellow fever vaccine. The CDR3 DNA reads TGTGCCAGCAGCTTAGCCGGCTCCCGGGGGGTAGCTTTCTTT. Translating it yields CASSLAGSRGVAFF.